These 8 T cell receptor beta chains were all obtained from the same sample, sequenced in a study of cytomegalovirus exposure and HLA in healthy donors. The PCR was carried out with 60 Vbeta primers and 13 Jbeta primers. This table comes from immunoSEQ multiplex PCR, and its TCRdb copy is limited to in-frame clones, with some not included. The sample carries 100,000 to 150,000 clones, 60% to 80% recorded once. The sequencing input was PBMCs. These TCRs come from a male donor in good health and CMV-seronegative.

CDR3 nucleotides: TGTGCCAGCAGCTTAAGGACTGATTCACCCCTCCACTTT. Its protein product is CASSLRTDSPLHF. The J gene is TRBJ1-6, the V gene TRBV11-3; no clear D gene. Germline values: CDR1 SGHNT, CDR2 YENEEA. Trimming stripped 2 bases from V and 8 bases from J, with 7 bases between. The CDR3 contains 13 residues.

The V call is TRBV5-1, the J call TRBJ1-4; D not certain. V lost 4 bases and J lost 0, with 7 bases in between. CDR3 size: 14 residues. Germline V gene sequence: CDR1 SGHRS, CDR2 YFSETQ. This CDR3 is CASSPVATNEKLFF. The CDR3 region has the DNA TGCGCCAGCAGCCCCGTTGCAACTAATGAAAAACTGTTTTTT.

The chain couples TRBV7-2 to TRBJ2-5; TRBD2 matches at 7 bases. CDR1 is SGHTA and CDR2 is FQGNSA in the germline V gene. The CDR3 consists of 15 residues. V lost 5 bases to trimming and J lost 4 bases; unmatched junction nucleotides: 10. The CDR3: CASSPSGVHGETQYF. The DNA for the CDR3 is TGTGCCAGCAGCCCGAGCGGGGTTCACGGAGAGACCCAGTACTTC.

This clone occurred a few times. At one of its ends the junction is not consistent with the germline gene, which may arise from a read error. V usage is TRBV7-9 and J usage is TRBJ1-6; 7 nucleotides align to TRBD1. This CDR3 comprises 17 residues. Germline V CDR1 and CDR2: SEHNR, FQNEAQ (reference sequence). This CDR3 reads CSSSAGTEYSYNSPLHF. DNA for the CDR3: TGTTCCAGCAGCGCCGGGACAGAGTATTCCTATAATTCACCCCTCCACTTT.

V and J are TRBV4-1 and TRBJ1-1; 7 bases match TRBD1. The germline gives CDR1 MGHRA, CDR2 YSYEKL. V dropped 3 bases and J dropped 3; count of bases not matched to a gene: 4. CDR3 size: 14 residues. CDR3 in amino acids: CASSHPDRDTEAFF. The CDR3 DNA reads TGCGCCAGCAGCCACCCCGACAGGGACACTGAAGCTTTCTTT.

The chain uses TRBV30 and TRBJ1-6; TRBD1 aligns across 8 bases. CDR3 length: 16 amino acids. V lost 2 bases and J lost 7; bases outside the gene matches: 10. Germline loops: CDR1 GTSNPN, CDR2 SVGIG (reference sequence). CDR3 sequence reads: CAWSPDRGTGNSPLHF. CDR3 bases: TGTGCCTGGAGTCCCGACAGGGGAACCGGGAATTCACCCCTCCACTTT.

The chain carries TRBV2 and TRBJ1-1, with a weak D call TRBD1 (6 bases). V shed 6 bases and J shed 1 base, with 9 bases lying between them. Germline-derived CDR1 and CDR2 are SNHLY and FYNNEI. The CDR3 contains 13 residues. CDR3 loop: CASRAGENTEAFF. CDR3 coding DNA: TGTGCCAGCAGGGCAGGGGAGAACACTGAAGCTTTCTTT.

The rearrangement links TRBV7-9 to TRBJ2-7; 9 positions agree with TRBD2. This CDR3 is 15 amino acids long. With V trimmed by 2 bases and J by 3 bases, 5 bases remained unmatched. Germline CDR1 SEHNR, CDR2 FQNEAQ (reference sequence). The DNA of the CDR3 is TGTGCCAGCAGCTTACTCAATAGCGGGGGCTACGAGCAGTACTTC. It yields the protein CASSLLNSGGYEQYF.